The 8 T cell receptor beta chains below all came from one sample that was sequenced in a study of T cell clonotyping in hematopoietic cell transplantation. Time point of the sample: recipient sample about 28 days before transplant, after cytoreduction. TCRdb's table, derived via immunoSEQ multiplex PCR, lists solely in-frame clones and lacks some. The data show about 76,000 clones, around 96% seen once. The sequencing here drew on peripheral blood mononuclear cells, taken before stem cell transplant. These receptor sequences come from a woman aged 50 to 60 with acute myeloid leukemia. Some clones in this sample may be carry-over from other donors' samples.

The V and J genes are TRBV6-5 and TRBJ1-6; perhaps TRBD1 as D (6 bases). From germline, CDR1 is MNHEY and CDR2 SVGAGI. With 10 bases removed from V and 7 bases from J, the gap between germline ends came to 14 bases. CDR3 length: 13 residues. The CDR3 bases are TGTGCCACCGCCGGGACATCAAATTCACCCCTCCACTTT. Translating gives CATAGTSNSPLHF.

CDR3 nucleotides: TGTGCCAGCAGAAAAGACAGGACAAATGAAAAACTGTTTTTT. Its translation: CASRKDRTNEKLFF. V and J are TRBV2 and TRBJ1-4; a possible D gene is TRBD1 (6 bases). The CDR3 runs to 14 residues. Germline loops: CDR1 SNHLY, CDR2 FYNNEI. Trimming removed 6 bases at V and 5 bases at J, with 13 bases between.

The chain couples TRBV11-2 to TRBJ1-5; 10 nucleotides align to TRBD1. CDR1 and CDR2 from the germline V gene are SGHAT and FQNNGV. The V and J ends lost 3 bases and 4 bases, in that order; junction bases with no gene match: 0. The CDR3 runs to 14 residues. CDR3 residues: CASSLGQGNQPQHF. The CDR3 nucleotides are TGTGCCAGCAGCTTGGGACAGGGGAATCAGCCCCAGCATTTT.

V and J are TRBV4-1 and TRBJ2-3, with a weak D call TRBD1 (5 bases). The germline V and J ends were trimmed by 5 bases and 3 bases, with 15 bases remaining between them. This CDR3 has 15 residues. CDR1 MGHRA and CDR2 YSYEKL come from the germline V gene. The CDR3 protein is CASSKGALGTDTQYF. CDR3 bases: TGCGCCAGCAGCAAAGGGGCCCTGGGTACAGATACGCAGTATTTT.

V is TRBV30 and J is TRBJ1-3; D uncertain. V was clipped by 2 bases and J by 0 bases, with 8 bases between them. Germline CDR1 GTSNPN, CDR2 SVGIG (reference sequence). The CDR3 is 14 residues long. This chain's CDR3 is CAWSRRVSGNTIYF. CDR3 DNA: TGTGCCTGGAGTAGAAGGGTCTCTGGAAACACCATATATTTT.

The genes are TRBV11-3 and TRBJ2-1; 7 positions agree with TRBD1. V lost 5 bases and J lost 14; bases outside the gene matches: 9. Per germline, CDR1 SGHNT and CDR2 YENEEA. This CDR3 is built from 12 residues. The CDR3 loop is CASSLNRGDKFF. In DNA form, the CDR3 reads TGTGCCAGCAGCCTTAACAGGGGCGATAAGTTCTTC. Filled out from reference TRBV11-3 and TRBJ2-1, the complete variable domain reads EAGVVQSPRYKIIEKKQPVAFWCNPISGHNTLYWYLQNLGQGPELLIRYENEEAVDDSQLPKDRFSAERLKGVDSTLKIQPAELGDSAVYLCASSLNRGDKFFGPGTRLTVL.

The J gene is TRBJ2-3, the V gene TRBV29-1; D possibly corresponds to TRBD2 (5 bases). Germline lookup yields CDR1 SQVTM and CDR2 ANQGSEA. Trimming stripped 2 bases from V and 3 bases from J, with 15 bases between. The CDR3 is 15 amino acids. In DNA, the CDR3 is TGCAGCGTTGAAATCGGAGGAGTGGGAACAGATACGCAGTATTTT. Amino acids: CSVEIGGVGTDTQYF.

The chain has TRBV7-9 and TRBJ1-1; D unresolved. Per germline, CDR1 SEHNR and CDR2 FQNEAQ (reference sequence). This CDR3 is 11 amino acids long. With 10 bases removed from V and 6 bases from J, the gap between germline ends came to 12 bases. CDR3 sequence (DNA): TGTGCCACCAACCAGGTGGCTGAAGCTTTCTTT. It encodes CATNQVAEAFF.